The clone carrying this T cell receptor beta chain is a singleton in its sample. 13 Jbeta primers and 60 Vbeta primers were used for the PCR. Assay used: immunoSEQ multiplex PCR; TCRdb lists only in-frame clones, some missing. This table has some 140,000 clones, around 85% appearing once. This record belongs to a study of cytomegalovirus exposure and HLA in healthy donors. Germline lookup yields CDR1 MGHRA and CDR2 YSYEKL. The CDR3 contains 13 residues. The germline V and J ends were trimmed by 1 base and 2 bases, with 6 bases remaining between them. The source of this sequence is a woman aged 50 to 65 in good health and CMV-seropositive. The rearrangement links TRBV4-1 to TRBJ2-7; D gene uncertain. The sequenced sample consisted of PBMCs. Here the CDR3 reads CASSQGQTYEQYF. The CDR3 DNA is TGCGCCAGCAGCCAAGGACAAACCTACGAGCAGTACTTC.